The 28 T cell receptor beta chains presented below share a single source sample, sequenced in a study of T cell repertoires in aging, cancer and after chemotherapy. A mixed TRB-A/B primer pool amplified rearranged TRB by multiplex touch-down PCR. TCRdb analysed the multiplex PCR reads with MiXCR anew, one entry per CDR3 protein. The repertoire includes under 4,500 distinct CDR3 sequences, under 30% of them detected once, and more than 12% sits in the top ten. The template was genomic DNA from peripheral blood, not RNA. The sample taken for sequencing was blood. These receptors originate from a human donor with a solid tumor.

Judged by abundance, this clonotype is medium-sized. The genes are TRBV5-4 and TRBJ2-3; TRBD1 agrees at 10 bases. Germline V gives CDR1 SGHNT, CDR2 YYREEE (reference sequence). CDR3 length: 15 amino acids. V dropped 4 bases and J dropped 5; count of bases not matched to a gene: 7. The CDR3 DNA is TGTGCCAGCAGCACCGGGACAGGGGTGGTAGATACGCAGTATTTT. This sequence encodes CASSTGTGVVDTQYF. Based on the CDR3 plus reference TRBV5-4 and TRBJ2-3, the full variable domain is ETGVTQSPTHLIKTRGQQVTLRCSSQSGHNTVSWYQQALGQGPQFIFQYYREEENGRGNFPPRFSGLQFPNYSSELNVNALELDDSALYLCASSTGTGVVDTQYFGPGTRLTVL.

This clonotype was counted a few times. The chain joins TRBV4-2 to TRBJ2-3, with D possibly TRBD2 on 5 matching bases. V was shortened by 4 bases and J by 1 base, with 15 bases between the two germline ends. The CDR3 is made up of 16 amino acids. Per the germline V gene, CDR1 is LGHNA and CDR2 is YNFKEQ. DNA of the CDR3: TGTGCCAGCAGCCCCATAGAGGGTCCCGGCACAGATACGCAGTATTTT. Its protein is CASSPIEGPGTDTQYF.

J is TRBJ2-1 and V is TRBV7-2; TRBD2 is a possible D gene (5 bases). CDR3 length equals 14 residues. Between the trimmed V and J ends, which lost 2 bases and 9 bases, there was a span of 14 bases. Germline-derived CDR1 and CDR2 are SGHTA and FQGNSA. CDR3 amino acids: CASSLTPASSEQFF. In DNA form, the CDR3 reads TGTGCCAGCAGCTTAACCCCGGCTAGCAGTGAGCAGTTCTTC. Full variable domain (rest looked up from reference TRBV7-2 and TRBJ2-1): GAGVSQSPSNKVTEKGKDVELRCDPISGHTALYWYRQSLGQGLEFLIYFQGNSAPDKSGLPSDRFSAERTGGSVSTLTIQRTQQEDSAVYLCASSLTPASSEQFFGPGTRLTVL.

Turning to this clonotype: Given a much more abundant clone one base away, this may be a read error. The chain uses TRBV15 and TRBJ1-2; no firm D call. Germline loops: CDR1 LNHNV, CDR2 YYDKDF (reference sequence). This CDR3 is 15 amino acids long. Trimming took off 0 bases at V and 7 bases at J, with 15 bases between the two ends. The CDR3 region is CATSRDKSNGVGYTF. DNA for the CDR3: TGTGCCACCAGCAGAGATAAATCGAATGGGGTTGGCTACACCTTC.

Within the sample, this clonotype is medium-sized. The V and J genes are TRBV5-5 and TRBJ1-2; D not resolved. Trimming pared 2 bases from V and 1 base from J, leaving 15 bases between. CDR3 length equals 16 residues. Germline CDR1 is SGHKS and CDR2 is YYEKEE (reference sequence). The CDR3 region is CASSLRRTSSNYGYTF. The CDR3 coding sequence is TGTGCCAGCAGCTTACGTCGAACCTCTAGTAACTATGGCTACACCTTC.

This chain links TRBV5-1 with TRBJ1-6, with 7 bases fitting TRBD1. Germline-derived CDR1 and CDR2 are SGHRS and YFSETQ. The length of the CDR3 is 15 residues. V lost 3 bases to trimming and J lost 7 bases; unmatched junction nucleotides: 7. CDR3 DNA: TGCGCCAGCAGCTCTGAGGGACAGCAAAATTCACCCCTCCACTTT. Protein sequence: CASSSEGQQNSPLHF.

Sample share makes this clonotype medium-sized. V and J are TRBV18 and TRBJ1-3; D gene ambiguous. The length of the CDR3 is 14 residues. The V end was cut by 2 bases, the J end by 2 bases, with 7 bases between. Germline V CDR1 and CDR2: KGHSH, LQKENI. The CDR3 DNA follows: TGTGCCAGCTCACCAGGAATTACTGGAAACACCATATATTTT. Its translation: CASSPGITGNTIYF.

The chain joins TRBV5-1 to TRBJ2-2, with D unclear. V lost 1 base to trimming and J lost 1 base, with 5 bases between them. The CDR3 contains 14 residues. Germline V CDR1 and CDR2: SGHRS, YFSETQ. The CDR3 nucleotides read TGCGCCAGCAGCTTGATGCAGAACACCGGGGAGCTGTTTTTT. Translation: CASSLMQNTGELFF.

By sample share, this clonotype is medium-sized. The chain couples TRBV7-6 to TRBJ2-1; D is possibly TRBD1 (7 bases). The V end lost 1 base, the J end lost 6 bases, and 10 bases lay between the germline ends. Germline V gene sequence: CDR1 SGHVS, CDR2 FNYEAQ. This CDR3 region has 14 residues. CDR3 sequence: CASSLVQGGNEQFF. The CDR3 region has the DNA TGTGCCAGCAGCTTAGTTCAGGGGGGCAATGAGCAGTTCTTC.

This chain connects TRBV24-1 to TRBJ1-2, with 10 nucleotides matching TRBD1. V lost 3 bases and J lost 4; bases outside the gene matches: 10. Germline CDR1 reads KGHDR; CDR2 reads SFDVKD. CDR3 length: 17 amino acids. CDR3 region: CATSDPPRQGAFYGYTF. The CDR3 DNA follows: TGTGCCACCAGTGATCCTCCCCGACAGGGGGCGTTCTATGGCTACACCTTC.

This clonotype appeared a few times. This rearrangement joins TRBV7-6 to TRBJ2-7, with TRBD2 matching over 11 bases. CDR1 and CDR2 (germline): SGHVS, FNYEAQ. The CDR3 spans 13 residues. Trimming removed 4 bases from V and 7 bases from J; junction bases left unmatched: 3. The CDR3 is CASSSGTSGEQYF. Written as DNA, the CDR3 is TGTGCCAGCAGCTCCGGGACTAGCGGTGAGCAGTACTTC.

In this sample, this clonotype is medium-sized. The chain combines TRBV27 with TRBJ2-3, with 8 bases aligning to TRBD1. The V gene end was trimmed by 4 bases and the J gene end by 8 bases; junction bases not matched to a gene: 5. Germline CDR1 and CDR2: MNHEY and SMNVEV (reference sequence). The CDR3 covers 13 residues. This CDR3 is CASSWQGAGTQYF. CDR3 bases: TGTGCCAGCAGTTGGCAGGGGGCCGGTACGCAGTATTTT.

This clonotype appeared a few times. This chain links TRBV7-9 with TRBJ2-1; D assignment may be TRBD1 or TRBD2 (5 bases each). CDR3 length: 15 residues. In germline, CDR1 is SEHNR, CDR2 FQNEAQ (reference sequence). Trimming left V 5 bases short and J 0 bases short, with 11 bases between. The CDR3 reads CASSPGRSSYNEQFF. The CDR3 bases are TGTGCCAGCAGCCCGGGACGGAGCTCCTACAATGAGCAGTTCTTC.

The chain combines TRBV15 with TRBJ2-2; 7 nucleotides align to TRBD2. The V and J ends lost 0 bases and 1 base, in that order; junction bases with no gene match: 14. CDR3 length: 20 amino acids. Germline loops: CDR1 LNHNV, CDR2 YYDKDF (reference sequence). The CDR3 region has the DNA TGTGCCACCAGCAGAGATTTTGTCTCGGACGGCGGGAGGAACACCGGGGAGCTGTTTTTT. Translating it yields CATSRDFVSDGGRNTGELFF. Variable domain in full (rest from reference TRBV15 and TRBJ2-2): DAMVIQNPRYQVTQFGKPVTLSCSQTLNHNVMYWYQQKSSQAPKLLFHYYDKDFNNEADTPDNFQSRRPNTSFCFLDIRSPGLGDTAMYLCATSRDFVSDGGRNTGELFFGEGSRLTVL.

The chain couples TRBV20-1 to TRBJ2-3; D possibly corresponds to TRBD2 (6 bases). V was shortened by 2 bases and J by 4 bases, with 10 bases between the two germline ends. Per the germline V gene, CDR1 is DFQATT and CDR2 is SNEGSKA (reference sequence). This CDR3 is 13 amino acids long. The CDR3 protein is CSARNPGADTQYF. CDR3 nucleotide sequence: TGCAGTGCTAGAAACCCGGGGGCAGATACGCAGTATTTT.

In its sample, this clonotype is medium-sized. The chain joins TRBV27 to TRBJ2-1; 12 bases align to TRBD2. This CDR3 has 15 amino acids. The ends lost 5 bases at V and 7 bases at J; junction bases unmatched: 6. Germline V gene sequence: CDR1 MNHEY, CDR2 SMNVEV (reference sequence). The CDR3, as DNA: TGTGCCAGCAGTCCTCTAGCGGGAGGGCCTAATGAGCAGTTCTTC. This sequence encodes CASSPLAGGPNEQFF.

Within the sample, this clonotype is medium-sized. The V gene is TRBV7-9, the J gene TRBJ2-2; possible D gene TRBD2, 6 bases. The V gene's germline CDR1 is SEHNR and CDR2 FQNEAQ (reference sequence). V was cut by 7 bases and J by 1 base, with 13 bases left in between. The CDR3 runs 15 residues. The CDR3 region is CASTGLGGNTGELFF. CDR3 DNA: TGTGCCAGCACCGGGTTGGGGGGGAACACCGGGGAGCTGTTTTTT.

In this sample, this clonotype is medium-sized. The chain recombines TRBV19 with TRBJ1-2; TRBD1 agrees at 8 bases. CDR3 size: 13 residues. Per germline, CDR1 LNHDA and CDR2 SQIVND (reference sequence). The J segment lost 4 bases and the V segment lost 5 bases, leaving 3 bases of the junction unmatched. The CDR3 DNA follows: TGTGCCAGTAGTGAAGGGACAGGCTATGGCTACACCTTC. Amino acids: CASSEGTGYGYTF.

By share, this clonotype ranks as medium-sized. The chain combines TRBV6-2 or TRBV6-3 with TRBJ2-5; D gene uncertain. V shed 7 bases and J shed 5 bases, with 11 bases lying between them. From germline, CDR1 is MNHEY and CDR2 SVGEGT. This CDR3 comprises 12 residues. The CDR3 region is CASINSGETQYF. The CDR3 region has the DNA TGTGCCAGCATCAACTCTGGGGAGACCCAGTACTTC.

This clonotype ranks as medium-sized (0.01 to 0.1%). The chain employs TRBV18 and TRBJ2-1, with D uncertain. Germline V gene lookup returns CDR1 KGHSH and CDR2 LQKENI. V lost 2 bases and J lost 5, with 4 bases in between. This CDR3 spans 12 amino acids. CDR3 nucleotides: TGTGCCAGCTCACCAGGCAACAATGAGCAGTTCTTC. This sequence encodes CASSPGNNEQFF. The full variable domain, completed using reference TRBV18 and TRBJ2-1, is NAGVMQNPRHLVRRRGQEARLRCSPMKGHSHVYWYRQLPEEGLKFMVYLQKENIIDESGMPKERFSAEFPKEGPSILRIQQVVRGDSAAYFCASSPGNNEQFFGPGTRLTVL.

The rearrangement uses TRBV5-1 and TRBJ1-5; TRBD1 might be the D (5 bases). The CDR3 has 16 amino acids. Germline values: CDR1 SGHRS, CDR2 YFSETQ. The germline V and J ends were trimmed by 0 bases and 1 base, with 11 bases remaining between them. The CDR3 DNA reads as TGCGCCAGCAGCTTGGTTGGGGGAGGAAGCAATCAGCCCCAGCATTTT. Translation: CASSLVGGGSNQPQHF.

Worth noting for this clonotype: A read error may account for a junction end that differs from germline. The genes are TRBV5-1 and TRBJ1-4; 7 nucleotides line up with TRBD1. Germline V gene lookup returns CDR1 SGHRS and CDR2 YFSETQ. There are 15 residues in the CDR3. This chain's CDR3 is CARSFMTGTNEKLFF. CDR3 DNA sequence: TGCGCCAGGAGCTTCATGACAGGGACTAATGAAAAACTGTTTTTT.

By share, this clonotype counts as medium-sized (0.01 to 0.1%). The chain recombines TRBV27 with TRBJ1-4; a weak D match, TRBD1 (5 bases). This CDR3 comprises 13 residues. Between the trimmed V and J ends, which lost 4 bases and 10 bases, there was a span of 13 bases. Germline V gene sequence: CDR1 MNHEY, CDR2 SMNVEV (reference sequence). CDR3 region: CASSYGIRGKLFF. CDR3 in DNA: TGTGCCAGCAGTTATGGGATTAGGGGAAAACTGTTTTTT.

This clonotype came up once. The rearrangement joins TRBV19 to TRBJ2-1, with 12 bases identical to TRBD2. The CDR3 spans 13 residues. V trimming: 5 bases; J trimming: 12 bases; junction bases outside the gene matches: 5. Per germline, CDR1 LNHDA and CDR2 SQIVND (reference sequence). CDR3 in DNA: TGTGCCAGTAGTGACCTAGCGGGAGGGGGGCAGTTCTTC. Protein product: CASSDLAGGGQFF.

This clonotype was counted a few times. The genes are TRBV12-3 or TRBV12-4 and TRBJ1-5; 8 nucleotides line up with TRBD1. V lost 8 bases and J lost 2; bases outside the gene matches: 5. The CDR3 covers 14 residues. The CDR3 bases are TGTGCCAGCGCTCTGACAGGGGGCAATCAGCCCCAGCATTTT. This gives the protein CASALTGGNQPQHF.

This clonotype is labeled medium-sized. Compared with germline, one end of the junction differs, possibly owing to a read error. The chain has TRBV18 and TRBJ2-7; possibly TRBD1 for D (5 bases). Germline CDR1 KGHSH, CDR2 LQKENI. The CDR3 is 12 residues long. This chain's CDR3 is CASSPPDPRTCF. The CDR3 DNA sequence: TGTGCCAGCTCACCACCGGACCCTAGGACATGTTTC.

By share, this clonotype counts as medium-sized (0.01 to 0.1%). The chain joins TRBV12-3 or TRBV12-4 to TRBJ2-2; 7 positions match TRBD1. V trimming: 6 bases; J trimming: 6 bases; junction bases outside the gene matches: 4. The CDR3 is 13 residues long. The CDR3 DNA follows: TGTGCCAGCAGACGACAGGGTCCCGGGGAGCTGTTTTTT. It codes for CASRRQGPGELFF.

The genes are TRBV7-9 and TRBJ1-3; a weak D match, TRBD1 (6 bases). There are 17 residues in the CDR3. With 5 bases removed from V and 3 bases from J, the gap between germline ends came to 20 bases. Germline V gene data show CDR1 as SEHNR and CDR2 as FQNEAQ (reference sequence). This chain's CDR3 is CASSVPLSDRSGNTIYF. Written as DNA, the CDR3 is TGTGCCAGCAGCGTACCGCTTTCGGACAGAAGTGGAAACACCATATATTTT.